This TCR beta chain appears in the sequencing data of a study of blood T cell repertoires in COVID-19. CDR1 is SGHDT, CDR2 YYEEEE, per germline. Trimming removed 0 bases at V and 2 bases at J, with 10 bases between. The CDR3 runs 15 residues. Sequenced by immunoSEQ multiplex PCR; TCRdb stores in-frame clones only, minus some. Of some 25,000 clones listed, approximately 85% are singletons. This chain uses TRBV5-6 with TRBJ2-3, with D perhaps matching TRBD1 (6 bases). Sequencing was carried out using peripheral blood. The sequence came from a human donor in a cohort sampled during active COVID-19. CDR3 in amino acids: CASSLEGQLTDTQYF. The CDR3 DNA reads as TGTGCCAGCAGCTTGGAAGGACAGCTCACAGATACGCAGTATTTT.